This T cell receptor (beta chain) was observed in a study of cytomegalovirus exposure and HLA in healthy donors (dated by TCRdb to about 2017). For context, the study as a whole: According to an earlier analysis of several hundred of the donors, about 179 million T cells yielded over 100 million unique TCR beta sequences and 250 to 350 Gb of sequence data. About 300 gigabases of sequencing data and 75 million to 85 million unique TCR sequences made up an early release that covered approximately 700 HLA-typed donors. Of the roughly 400 genotyped donors, approximately 82% fell in the genetic ancestry cluster associated with self-reported Caucasian donors. The aim of the study was to test whether cataloging public T cell receptors could identify signatures of past pathogen exposure. The study profiled the T cell repertoires of about 720 subjects by immunosequencing and related them to cytomegalovirus serostatus. In addition to the first cohort of approximately 650 subjects, a separate validation cohort of approximately 110 different subjects was used. To predict cytomegalovirus infection status, the study combined high-throughput TCR immunosequencing, statistical association of individual TCRs with disease status, and machine learning. A later analysis re-examined previously published TCR beta repertoires from 600 to 700 donors and added high-resolution HLA genotyping to investigate patterns of TCR occurrence. In the later analysis, no new phenotypic data were used to find candidate immune exposures; instead, reliance was placed on TCR beta sequences and their occurrence across donors. An earlier analysis of around 540 of the donors applied high-throughput TCR beta sequencing to assess whether each TCR beta V gene segment acted as functional or pseudogenic. Alongside the repertoire data, information on donor age, sex, ethnicity and CMV serostatus was compiled. Genome-wide SNP genotypes for about 60% of the 666 donors were used in a later genetic analysis, which treated that subset as a discovery cohort. Every repertoire in the discovery cohort had been generated on one and the same sequencing platform. HLA typing included class I and class II loci at four-digit resolution. The number of typed donors differed by locus: about 629-640 for A, B, C, DRB1 and DQB1; 522 for DQA1; roughly 600 for DPA1; and 450 to 480 for DPB1. Five DR-DQ haplotypes were treated as single units for association and clustering because of strong linkage in the cohort. Among a few hundred genotyped donors of the cohort, an average of roughly 240,000 unique TCR beta nucleotide sequences were sequenced per donor, roughly a sixth of them non-productive.

The paper as a whole reports these results and caveats: According to a later analysis, TCR association rates differed among HLA loci, with DRB1 alleles showing the most associated TCRs and HLA-C alleles showing the fewest. In an earlier analysis of around 600 of the donors, most TCR beta V segments were observed in productive rearrangements about 87% or about 30% of the time, broadly matching IMGT annotations. Presence/absence analyses assumed roughly uniform sequencing depth across donors, an assumption that may not hold. When HLA alleles, especially DR and DQ, strongly co-occurred, TCR associations were difficult to assign to individual alleles. A later analysis associated 15,000 to 20,000 TCR beta sequences with specific HLA alleles at a false discovery rate of 0.05. In this cohort, only TCR beta chains were sequenced, and detectable features were limited by the absence of alpha or paired-chain data. A group of highly shared sequence variants was considered likely to be a technical artifact of the sequencing pipeline. In vitro tests confirmed that a few of the cytomegalovirus-associated TCR beta chains recognize cytomegalovirus antigens. According to a later analysis, parvovirus B19, influenza, CMV and Epstein-Barr virus appeared linked to several top co-occurrence clusters. Across donors, most TCR sequences were observed very rarely, whereas some public TCRs were present in many individuals. Compared with the roughly 670-donor mean, donors in an Asian-associated ancestry cluster had fewer N-insertions in productive TCRs, according to a later genetic analysis. Because counts were too low, roughly 16 rarely observed V segments, including chromosome 9 orphons, were excluded from the earlier analysis of 587 of the donors. Compared with equally common non-associated chains, HLA-associated TCR beta chains in a later analysis were more clonally expanded and had lower generation probabilities. An association between a missense DCLRE1C variant and V-gene and J-gene trimming of TCR beta chains was found in a later genetic analysis and replicated in an independent cohort. It was suggested by the authors that the approach could potentially be generalized to other disease states and immunological phenotypes. Linkage disequilibrium might explain the correlated functional status among segregating V segments, but an unknown experimental factor could not be excluded. Immune exposure information for the cohort was limited to CMV serostatus. In the study, 150 to 200 TCR beta chains were listed as associated with cytomegalovirus. A later analysis found that most CMV-associated TCR beta chains appeared HLA-restricted, with HLA associations seemingly driven largely by CMV exposure. Because HLA typing was missing for some donors at each locus, association tests included only the typed subset. A further reported finding was that TCR beta sequences accurately predicted the HLA-A and HLA-B alleles for most subjects in the first cohort. The classifier was reported to diagnose cytomegalovirus status with high specificity and sensitivity in both the original and validation cohorts.

The cohort consisted of 600 to 750 healthy bone marrow donors. At the time of sampling, all cohort members were nominally healthy, though unrecorded immune exposures were likely present. The donor tested CMV seronegative, placing the donor among the 350 or so seronegative members of the cohort. A peripheral blood sample was provided by each donor, and peripheral blood mononuclear cells were used for TCR beta sequencing. The Qiagen DNeasy Blood Extraction Kit was used to extract genomic DNA from the blood cell samples. To prepare the library, the immunoSEQ multiplex PCR assay was applied. For the multiplex PCR, a mixture combining 60 forward primers for TCR Vbeta segments and 13 reverse primers for TCR Jbeta segments was used. The CDR3 region of rearranged TCR beta genes was amplified from genomic DNA by a multiplex PCR assay. The Illumina HiSeq System was used to sequence the amplified TCR beta libraries as 87-base-pair reads. The study's own analysis went as follows. Across the roughly 670 repertoires, a later analysis counted 60 million to 90 million unique TCR beta chains, roughly 11 million of which were shared by at least two donors. To remove PCR and sequencing errors, raw reads were error-corrected and collapsed into unique sequences using a nearest-neighbor algorithm that merged closely related sequences. Alignment of CDR3 sequences to IMGT reference sequences was used to assign V, D and J gene segments. For a sequence to be retained, a match of at least six nucleotides to both a V gene segment and a J gene segment was required. Rearrangements were called productive when the CDR3 lacked stop codons and stayed in frame with V and J; all others were non-productive. CDR3 was defined according to IMGT convention as the region running from the second conserved V-encoded cysteine to the conserved J-encoded phenylalanine. Sequences without an unambiguous match to a single V gene segment were excluded from the earlier analysis of 500 to 700 of the donors. An earlier analysis of some 500 of the donors classified V segments as functional when productive rearrangements were above 56.7% and as segregating when the standard deviation between donors was above 5%. A statistical classification framework was developed to diagnose cytomegalovirus status using the catalog of TCR beta chain sequences. V and J gene assignment, in a later analysis, came from comparing TCR nucleotide sequences with IMGT/GENE-DB human TR gene sequences. Using the TCRdist pipeline, a later analysis assigned CDR3 sequences along with most-parsimonious VDJ recombination scenarios. A later analysis defined each TCR beta chain by its CDR3 amino acid sequence plus V-gene family, and excluded reads lacking a unique V-gene family. A later analysis removed roughly 590 highly shared, low-generation-probability nucleotide sequences to deal with suspected cross-contamination and a sequencing artifact. For each public chain, a later analysis derived a clonal expansion index from normalized ranks of inferred template counts within each repertoire. In a later analysis, generation probabilities were computed with a VDJ recombination model fitted to out-of-frame rearrangements, and the resulting probabilities were checked against IGoR. Hypergeometric tests were used in a later analysis to score TCR-TCR, TCR-HLA and TCR-CMV co-occurrence, with a repertoire-size bias correction applied to the TCR pairs. A later analysis estimated false discovery rates by permuting HLA or CMV assignments 20 times. A later analysis grouped co-occurring TCRs with DBSCAN, adding TCRdist sequence similarity when clustering within HLA-allele-positive subsets. Repertoires with fewer than 30,000 or more than 120,000 public chains, plus five repertoires with anomalous nucleotide sharing, were excluded from co-occurrence clustering. In TCRdb, the immuneACCESS table is reduced to in-frame sequences with V and J assigned. These tables do not hold every clone; where another copy was compared, an unresolved V gene accounts for under half, and the others remain unexplained. D and trimming were read from the DNA, whereas the V and J calls and clone size are those reported in that table. This sample is represented by about 110,000 clones; around three quarters of them were singletons. Jointly, the top ten make up around 3.1% of the sample.

Regarding this clone: No antigen is known for it. No base qualities exist here, and no much larger clone lies one base off it.

This clonotype was obtained from a woman between 40 and 55 years old in good health and CMV-seronegative. The sequenced sample was PBMCs.

The CDR3 reads CASTEREDRYGYTF. The DNA sequence is given as TGTGCCAGCACCGAAAGGGAGGATCGCTATGGCTACACCTTC. Here the chain combines TRBV9 and TRBJ1-2, with no confident D gene call. CDR1 and CDR2 were assigned from the germline V gene as SGDLS and YYNGEE. The CDR3 measures 14 amino acids from cysteine to phenylalanine. Solely the CDR3 DNA is kept, with 42 bases framed from the first base. V loses 6 bases of germline sequence and J loses 4 bases, and the interval between the two ends is 16 bases.